The rows below give T cell receptor beta chains drawn from one sample of a study of blood T cell repertoires in COVID-19. Method: immunoSEQ multiplex PCR; TCRdb's copy keeps in-frame clones and lacks some. The sample lists 300,000 to 400,000 clones; around 89% were seen once. Material for sequencing was PBMCs or T cells enriched from blood (not recorded which). The receptors stem from a man younger than 35 who had recovered from COVID-19. Both conserved end residues are part of each CDR3. Each record gives: clone size, V gene, D gene, J gene, CDR3 protein, CDR3 DNA. D genes are given only for firm matches. Only part of the rows carry a size: once, few, many, or a class if the clone is expanded.

clone_size: NA
v_call: TRBV7-2
d_call: TRBD2
j_call: TRBJ2-5
cdr3_aa: CASSFLTSGRQETQYF
cdr3_nt: TGTGCCAGCAGCTTCTTAACTAGCGGACGACAAGAGACCCAGTACTTC

clone_size: NA
v_call: TRBV28
d_call: NA
j_call: TRBJ1-4
cdr3_aa: CASIPRRVPSGNEKLFF
cdr3_nt: TGTGCCAGCATTCCTCGGAGGGTCCCCTCGGGTAATGAAAAACTGTTTTTT

clone_size: NA
v_call: TRBV7-3
d_call: TRBD1
j_call: TRBJ2-1
cdr3_aa: CASSRGTGYEQFF
cdr3_nt: TGTGCCAGCAGCCGGGGGACAGGGTACGAGCAGTTCTTC

clone_size: NA
v_call: TRBV6-5
d_call: NA
j_call: TRBJ1-5
cdr3_aa: CASRRTGGQPQHF
cdr3_nt: TGTGCCAGCCGGCGCACGGGGGGTCAGCCCCAGCATTTT

clone_size: NA
v_call: TRBV29-1
d_call: TRBD2
j_call: TRBJ2-3
cdr3_aa: CSVLSGSGTDTQYF
cdr3_nt: TGCAGCGTTTTAAGCGGGAGCGGCACAGATACGCAGTATTTT

clone_size: once
v_call: TRBV3-1/TRBV3-2
d_call: TRBD1
j_call: TRBJ1-1
cdr3_aa: CASSHDRDALNTEAFF
cdr3_nt: TGTGCCAGCAGCCACGACAGGGACGCCTTGAACACTGAAGCTTTCTTT

clone_size: NA
v_call: TRBV9
d_call: NA
j_call: TRBJ2-1
cdr3_aa: CASSHWSAGSTNEQFF
cdr3_nt: TGTGCCAGCAGCCATTGGTCAGCAGGTTCCACCAATGAGCAGTTCTTC

clone_size: NA
v_call: TRBV7-9
d_call: NA
j_call: TRBJ2-2
cdr3_aa: CASSFSKGTGELFF
cdr3_nt: TGTGCCAGCAGCTTTTCTAAGGGGACCGGGGAGCTGTTTTTT

clone_size: NA
v_call: TRBV5-1
d_call: NA
j_call: TRBJ2-7
cdr3_aa: CASSEPGVYEQYF
cdr3_nt: TGCGCCAGCAGCGAACCAGGGGTTTACGAGCAGTACTTC

clone_size: NA
v_call: TRBV6-5
d_call: NA
j_call: TRBJ1-2
cdr3_aa: CASSYSTGLNGYTF
cdr3_nt: TGTGCCAGCAGTTACTCAACAGGGTTGAATGGCTACACCTTC

clone_size: NA
v_call: TRBV5-1
d_call: NA
j_call: TRBJ2-2
cdr3_aa: CASSTQGGGELFF
cdr3_nt: TGCGCCAGCAGCACACAGGGCGGCGGGGAGCTGTTTTTT

clone_size: few
v_call: TRBV7-2
d_call: TRBD2
j_call: TRBJ2-1
cdr3_aa: CASSLRTSGISSYNEQFF
cdr3_nt: TGTGCCAGCAGCTTAAGGACTAGCGGGATAAGCTCCTACAATGAGCAGTTCTTC

clone_size: NA
v_call: TRBV5-8
d_call: TRBD1
j_call: TRBJ1-4
cdr3_aa: CASSMRQGGDEKLFF
cdr3_nt: TGTGCCAGCAGCATGCGACAGGGCGGGGATGAAAAACTGTTTTTT

clone_size: few
v_call: TRBV30
d_call: NA
j_call: TRBJ1-5
cdr3_aa: CAWSGGGNQPQHF
cdr3_nt: TGTGCCTGGAGTGGGGGGGGCAATCAGCCCCAGCATTTT

clone_size: once
v_call: TRBV6-2/TRBV6-3
d_call: TRBD2
j_call: TRBJ2-7
cdr3_aa: CASSYSSSSGRAVEQYF
cdr3_nt: TGTGCCAGCAGTTACTCGAGCTCTAGCGGGAGGGCCGTCGAGCAGTACTTC

clone_size: NA
v_call: TRBV5-1
d_call: NA
j_call: TRBJ1-3
cdr3_aa: CASSATQLTPGNTIYF
cdr3_nt: TGCGCCAGCAGCGCTACACAGCTAACTCCTGGAAACACCATATATTTT

clone_size: NA
v_call: TRBV12-3/TRBV12-4
d_call: NA
j_call: TRBJ1-2
cdr3_aa: CASSQIQGIGYTF
cdr3_nt: TGTGCCAGCAGTCAAATTCAGGGTATTGGCTACACCTTC

clone_size: NA
v_call: TRBV19
d_call: TRBD1
j_call: TRBJ2-7
cdr3_aa: CASSIGQGSYEQYF
cdr3_nt: TGTGCCAGTAGTATTGGACAGGGATCCTACGAGCAGTACTTC

clone_size: once
v_call: TRBV27
d_call: TRBD2
j_call: TRBJ2-5
cdr3_aa: CASSYPGLGQETQYF
cdr3_nt: TGTGCCAGCAGTTACCCGGGACTAGGACAAGAGACCCAGTACTTC

clone_size: once
v_call: TRBV27
d_call: TRBD1
j_call: TRBJ2-2
cdr3_aa: CASSLSRGLDTGELFF
cdr3_nt: TGTGCCAGCAGTTTATCAAGGGGGCTCGACACCGGGGAGCTGTTTTTT

clone_size: NA
v_call: TRBV9
d_call: NA
j_call: TRBJ1-2
cdr3_aa: CASSVNRGVANYGYTF
cdr3_nt: TGTGCCAGCAGCGTAAATCGGGGGGTAGCTAACTATGGCTACACCTTC

clone_size: NA
v_call: TRBV19
d_call: NA
j_call: TRBJ1-1
cdr3_aa: CASSSQISDTSTFF
cdr3_nt: TGTGCCAGTAGTTCCCAAATTTCGGACACCAGTACTTTCTTT

clone_size: NA
v_call: TRBV5-8
d_call: NA
j_call: TRBJ1-4
cdr3_aa: CASSIVQARLFF
cdr3_nt: TGTGCCAGCAGCATCGTGCAGGCGAGACTGTTTTTT

clone_size: NA
v_call: TRBV5-1
d_call: TRBD1
j_call: TRBJ2-2
cdr3_aa: CASSSHRGLSAGELFF
cdr3_nt: TGCGCCAGCAGCTCCCACAGGGGGCTCTCCGCCGGGGAGCTGTTTTTT

clone_size: NA
v_call: TRBV5-3
d_call: TRBD2
j_call: TRBJ2-1
cdr3_aa: CARSLVLAGTNEQFF
cdr3_nt: TGTGCCAGAAGCTTGGTGCTAGCGGGAACCAATGAGCAGTTCTTC

clone_size: NA
v_call: TRBV3-1/TRBV3-2
d_call: NA
j_call: TRBJ1-5
cdr3_aa: CASSQGGVSNQPQHF
cdr3_nt: TGTGCCAGCAGCCAAGGGGGGGTCAGCAATCAGCCCCAGCATTTT

clone_size: NA
v_call: TRBV29-1
d_call: TRBD1
j_call: TRBJ1-1
cdr3_aa: CSVEGDRGTEAFF
cdr3_nt: TGCAGCGTTGAGGGGGACAGGGGCACTGAAGCTTTCTTT

clone_size: NA
v_call: TRBV27
d_call: NA
j_call: TRBJ1-2
cdr3_aa: CASRRGVVNYGYTF
cdr3_nt: TGTGCCAGCCGTCGCGGGGTAGTAAACTATGGCTACACCTTC

clone_size: NA
v_call: TRBV7-2
d_call: NA
j_call: TRBJ2-5
cdr3_aa: CASSLGTGGTQYF
cdr3_nt: TGTGCCAGCAGCTTGGGGACCGGGGGGACCCAGTACTTC

clone_size: NA
v_call: TRBV5-1
d_call: NA
j_call: TRBJ2-7
cdr3_aa: CASSLVGASDEQYF
cdr3_nt: TGCGCCAGCAGCTTGGTAGGGGCGTCCGACGAGCAGTACTTC

clone_size: once
v_call: TRBV23-1
d_call: NA
j_call: TRBJ2-7
cdr3_aa: CASRVSKRAHEQYF
cdr3_nt: TGCGCCAGCAGGGTTTCGAAAAGAGCCCACGAGCAGTACTTC

clone_size: NA
v_call: TRBV5-1
d_call: NA
j_call: TRBJ2-7
cdr3_aa: CASSLVRQNYEQYF
cdr3_nt: TGCGCCAGCAGCTTGGTTCGACAAAACTACGAGCAGTACTTC

clone_size: NA
v_call: TRBV7-2
d_call: TRBD1
j_call: TRBJ2-7
cdr3_aa: CASSSTGTGSYEQYF
cdr3_nt: TGTGCCAGCAGCTCCACCGGGACAGGTTCCTACGAGCAGTACTTC

clone_size: NA
v_call: TRBV2
d_call: NA
j_call: TRBJ2-1
cdr3_aa: CASSIPDSSSYNEQFF
cdr3_nt: TGTGCCAGCAGTATTCCTGACTCCTCTTCCTACAATGAGCAGTTCTTC

clone_size: NA
v_call: TRBV4-1
d_call: NA
j_call: TRBJ1-5
cdr3_aa: CASSQDHSGIQPQHF
cdr3_nt: TGCGCCAGCAGCCAAGATCACTCAGGGATTCAGCCCCAGCATTTT

clone_size: NA
v_call: TRBV9
d_call: TRBD2
j_call: TRBJ2-2
cdr3_aa: CASSVDGGTGELFF
cdr3_nt: TGTGCCAGCAGCGTCGACGGGGGGACCGGGGAGCTGTTTTTT

clone_size: NA
v_call: TRBV28
d_call: TRBD1
j_call: TRBJ1-5
cdr3_aa: CASRRRTGEYVGNQPQHF
cdr3_nt: TGTGCCAGCCGCCGGAGGACAGGGGAATACGTGGGGAATCAGCCCCAGCATTTT

clone_size: NA
v_call: TRBV7-2
d_call: NA
j_call: TRBJ2-7
cdr3_aa: CASSFGGGRYEQYF
cdr3_nt: TGTGCCAGCAGCTTTGGTGGAGGGAGATACGAGCAGTACTTC

clone_size: NA
v_call: TRBV18
d_call: TRBD1
j_call: TRBJ1-1
cdr3_aa: CASSQEQGARGTEAFF
cdr3_nt: TGTGCCAGCTCACAAGAACAGGGGGCGCGGGGCACTGAAGCTTTCTTT

clone_size: NA
v_call: TRBV6-5
d_call: TRBD1
j_call: TRBJ1-6
cdr3_aa: CASRGPRGRNSPLHF
cdr3_nt: TGTGCCAGCAGAGGACCCAGGGGGCGGAATTCACCCCTCCACTTT